This T cell receptor beta chain was found in a study of OX40 agonist ivuxolimab in advanced cancers. Overall study results and limits: There was clonal expansion of CD4+ and CD8+ blood T cells by week 6 at 0.1 to 3.0 mg/kg.

CDR3 length: 15 amino acids. The J segment lost 2 bases and the V segment lost 4 bases, leaving 5 bases of the junction unmatched. Per germline, CDR1 LNHDA and CDR2 SQIVND (reference sequence). Using immunoSEQ multiplex PCR, the repertoire was profiled, and TCRdb retains in-frame clones only, with some absent. The data show roughly 49,000 clones, with about nine tenths seen just once and 3.4% held by the top ten. This clone was observed once. Its antigen is as yet unknown. The chain employs TRBV19 and TRBJ1-1, with TRBD1 identical over 9 bases. The sequence was obtained from an adult with an advanced solid tumor such as melanoma, head and neck, liver or kidney cancer. The input for sequencing was CD4+ or CD8+ T cells sorted from blood, taken in a trial of the OX40 agonist ivuxolimab. CDR3 bases: TGTGCCAGTAGTACCCGACAGGGGGGAAACACTGAAGCTTTCTTT. This codes for CASSTRQGGNTEAFF.